This TCR beta chain came from a study of blood T cells in healthy people across ages. In germline, CDR1 is MRHNA, CDR2 SNTAGT. Between the trimmed V and J ends, which lost 5 bases and 10 bases, there was a span of 17 bases. This CDR3 is built from 13 residues. Combining a sample-barcoded 5' primer with a J-beta primer mix, a second PCR ran for about 7 to 11 cycles. TCRdb itself ran the 5' RACE reads through MiXCR, one entry per CDR3 protein. The repertoire has more than 800,000 distinct CDR3 sequences, under 30% of them found once; the top ten carry around 15%. PBMCs, at least 7 million per sample, were isolated. This clonotype was picked up many times.

The sequenced sample was blood. This TCR derives from a woman aged 80 or over in good health. This chain joins TRBV6-4 and TRBJ1-2; D gene unclear. The CDR3: CASSRAIGGHYTF. As DNA, the CDR3 is TGTGCCAGCAGTCGGGCAATCGGAGGGCACTACACCTTC.